Following are 14 T cell receptor beta chains from one sample sequenced in a study of shared clonotypes between healthy human individuals. Naive CD8 cells lacked CD45RO, underwent positive selection for CCR7 and left out terminally differentiated effector memory CD45RA+ cells. Using immunoSEQ multiplex PCR, the repertoire was profiled, and TCRdb retains in-frame clones only, with some absent. In the table there are some 2.1 million clones, 85% to 95% of which are singletons. Material: naive CD8+ T cells from PBMCs. The receptors shown here come from a man aged 18 to 29 in good health. Some clones in this sample may be carry-over from other donors' samples.

This clone was seen a single time. The V call is TRBV9, the J call TRBJ2-1; possibly TRBD2 for D (5 bases). Per germline, CDR1 SGDLS and CDR2 YYNGEE. The CDR3 sequence is 14 residues long. Trimming took 0 bases from V and 5 from J, leaving 9 bases between them. The CDR3: CASSVDGEHNEQFF. CDR3 nucleotides: TGTGCCAGCAGCGTAGACGGGGAACACAATGAGCAGTTCTTC.

The chain employs TRBV7-9 and TRBJ2-2; D possibly corresponds to TRBD2 (6 bases). The CDR3 covers 14 residues. Germline values: CDR1 SEHNR, CDR2 FQNEAQ (reference sequence). Trimming pared 5 bases from V and 0 bases from J, leaving 7 bases between. The DNA of the CDR3 is TGTGCCAGCAGCGGGGGGTCGAACACCGGGGAGCTGTTTTTT. It codes for CASSGGSNTGELFF.

Concerning this clone itself: Other nucleotide sequences from this sample produce the same CDR3. The V call is TRBV7-9, the J call TRBJ2-3; D unresolved. V was pared by 0 bases and J by 2 bases, with 6 bases between. This CDR3 is 14 amino acids long. Germline V CDR1 and CDR2: SEHNR, FQNEAQ (reference sequence). The CDR3 is CASSLAGSTDTQYF. The CDR3 coding sequence is TGTGCCAGCAGCTTAGCGGGATCCACAGATACGCAGTATTTT.

The chain carries TRBV7-2 and TRBJ2-2, with D possibly called TRBD1 or TRBD2 (6 bases each). V was trimmed by 10 bases and J by 1 base, leaving 13 bases between them. The CDR3 spans 14 residues. The V gene's germline CDR1 is SGHTA and CDR2 FQGNSA. CDR3 nucleotide sequence: TGTGCCACAATCGGGGGCCGGAACACCGGGGAGCTGTTTTTT. Its protein is CATIGGRNTGELFF. Full variable domain (remainder filled in from reference TRBV7-2 and TRBJ2-2): GAGVSQSPSNKVTEKGKDVELRCDPISGHTALYWYRQSLGQGLEFLIYFQGNSAPDKSGLPSDRFSAERTGGSVSTLTIQRTQQEDSAVYLCATIGGRNTGELFFGEGSRLTVL.

The chain carries TRBV11-2 and TRBJ2-2; TRBD1 matches 12 bases. The CDR3 is 15 amino acids. V shed 11 bases and J 6 bases; nucleotides not matched to a gene: 10. CDR1 SGHAT and CDR2 FQNNGV come from the germline V gene. CDR3 in DNA: TGTGCCTCACCAGGGGACAGGGGGCCGGCCGGGGAGCTGTTTTTT. It specifies CASPGDRGPAGELFF.

This chain links TRBV29-1 with TRBJ1-1, with D perhaps TRBD1 (5 bases). The CDR3 covers 12 residues. Germline lookup yields CDR1 SQVTM and CDR2 ANQGSEA. V was shortened by 4 bases and J by 13 bases, with 19 bases between the two germline ends. The CDR3 is CSVGSVAPGGFF. The CDR3 region has the DNA TGCAGCGTTGGGTCAGTCGCTCCGGGGGGTTTCTTT.

J is TRBJ1-1 and V is TRBV7-8; TRBD1 might be the D (5 bases). Germline V gene data show CDR1 as SGHVS and CDR2 as FQNEAQ. The germline V and J ends were trimmed by 8 bases and 1 base, with 11 bases remaining between them. The length of the CDR3 is 13 residues. The CDR3 bases are TGTGCCAGCCGGGGCGCTCCGAACACTGAAGCTTTCTTT. Its translation: CASRGAPNTEAFF.

The sample holds one count of this clone. The J gene is TRBJ2-7, the V gene TRBV6-1; the D is unclear. Trimming removed 1 base from V and 2 bases from J, with 6 bases in between. Germline CDR1 is MNHNS and CDR2 is SASEGT. CDR3 length equals 13 residues. CDR3 nucleotides: TGTGCCAGCAGTGAAGGCCCCCCCTACGAGCAGTACTTC. It encodes CASSEGPPYEQYF.

This rearrangement joins TRBV9 to TRBJ1-1; no definite D call. CDR1 and CDR2 (germline): SGDLS, YYNGEE. The ends were cut back, 0 bases at V and 0 bases at J, with 9 bases in the middle. The CDR3 covers 15 residues. In DNA form, the CDR3 reads TGTGCCAGCAGCGTAGCACGGAGCATGAACACTGAAGCTTTCTTT. Translating gives CASSVARSMNTEAFF.

This chain joins TRBV27 and TRBJ2-3; 9 nucleotides match TRBD1. After removal of 3 bases from V and 8 bases from J, the junction contained 12 bases not matched to a gene. The germline V gene has CDR1 MNHEY and CDR2 SMNVEV (reference sequence). The CDR3 is 16 residues long. The CDR3 protein is CASSLDRGGGTSTQYF. CDR3 nucleotides: TGTGCCAGCAGTTTGGACAGGGGCGGCGGGACATCTACGCAGTATTTT.

The CDR3: CASSKLGGWYTF. CDR3 in DNA: TGTGCCAGCAGCAAGTTAGGGGGTTGGTACACCTTC. This chain uses TRBV21-1 with TRBJ1-2; the table names TRBD1, a call not compared with the DNA. TRBV21-1 is listed as a pseudogene. This CDR3 contains 12 residues.

The chain couples TRBV4-1 to TRBJ1-4, with D possibly matching TRBD1 (5 bases). Trimming removed 4 bases from V and 12 bases from J, with 12 bases in between. CDR1 MGHRA and CDR2 YSYEKL come from the germline V gene. This CDR3 spans 12 amino acids. CDR3 nucleotide sequence: TGCGCCAGCAGCCCTCCTGGGGGGGAACTGTTTTTT. Translated: CASSPPGGELFF.

This clone came up a few times. V usage is TRBV7-3 and J usage is TRBJ2-2, with D uncertain. Germline CDR1 reads SGHTA; CDR2 reads FQGTGA. This CDR3 has 16 residues. The V and J ends lost 2 bases and 3 bases respectively, with 13 bases between them. As DNA, the CDR3 is TGTGCCAGCAGCTTAGGGCACGTTAGCCACACCGGGGAGCTGTTTTTT. Protein product: CASSLGHVSHTGELFF.

The rearrangement joins TRBV5-6 to TRBJ2-7; no definite D call. CDR3 length: 13 residues. From germline, CDR1 is SGHDT and CDR2 YYEEEE. Between the trimmed V and J ends, which lost 5 bases and 2 bases, there was a span of 11 bases. The CDR3 reads CASSHQVPYEQYF. Written as DNA, the CDR3 is TGTGCCAGCAGTCATCAGGTTCCCTACGAGCAGTACTTC. Full variable domain (outside the CDR3, taken from reference TRBV5-6 and TRBJ2-7): DAGVTQSPTHLIKTRGQQVTLRCSPKSGHDTVSWYQQALGQGPQFIFQYYEEEERQRGNFPDRFSGHQFPNYSSELNVNALLLGDSALYLCASSHQVPYEQYFGPGTRLTVT.